Included here is one TCR beta chain sequence, with context. The germline V gene has CDR1 DFQATT and CDR2 SNEGSKA (reference sequence). V lost 6 bases to trimming and J lost 10 bases; unmatched junction nucleotides: 8. The CDR3 sequence is 11 residues long. This record belongs to a study of blood T cell repertoires in COVID-19. Produced via immunoSEQ multiplex PCR; TCRdb's table is partial and in-frame only. The sample shows about 94,000 clones, around 90% of them seen only once. Sequenced sample: peripheral blood. The rearrangement links TRBV20-1 to TRBJ1-1, with 7 nucleotides matching TRBD1. This sequence was found in a woman aged 80 or older with acute or convalescent COVID-19. CDR3 nucleotide sequence: TGCAGTGCCCGGGACAGCGAGGGAGCTTTCTTT. Translated, it gives CSARDSEGAFF.